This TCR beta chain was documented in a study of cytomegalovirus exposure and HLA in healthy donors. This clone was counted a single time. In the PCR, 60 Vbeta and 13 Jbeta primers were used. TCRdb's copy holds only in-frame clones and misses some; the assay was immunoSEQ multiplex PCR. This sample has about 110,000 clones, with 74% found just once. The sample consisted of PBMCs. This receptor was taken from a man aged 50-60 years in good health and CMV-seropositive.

This chain's CDR3 is CASSLQGGPQHF. The CDR3 coding sequence is TGTGCCAGCTCTCTGCAGGGGGGGCCCCAGCATTTT. The V and J genes are TRBV18 and TRBJ1-5; 7 nucleotides agree with TRBD1. Germline V gives CDR1 KGHSH, CDR2 LQKENI. Trimming cost V 6 bases and J 9 bases; bases outside gene matches: 5. The CDR3 totals 12 residues.